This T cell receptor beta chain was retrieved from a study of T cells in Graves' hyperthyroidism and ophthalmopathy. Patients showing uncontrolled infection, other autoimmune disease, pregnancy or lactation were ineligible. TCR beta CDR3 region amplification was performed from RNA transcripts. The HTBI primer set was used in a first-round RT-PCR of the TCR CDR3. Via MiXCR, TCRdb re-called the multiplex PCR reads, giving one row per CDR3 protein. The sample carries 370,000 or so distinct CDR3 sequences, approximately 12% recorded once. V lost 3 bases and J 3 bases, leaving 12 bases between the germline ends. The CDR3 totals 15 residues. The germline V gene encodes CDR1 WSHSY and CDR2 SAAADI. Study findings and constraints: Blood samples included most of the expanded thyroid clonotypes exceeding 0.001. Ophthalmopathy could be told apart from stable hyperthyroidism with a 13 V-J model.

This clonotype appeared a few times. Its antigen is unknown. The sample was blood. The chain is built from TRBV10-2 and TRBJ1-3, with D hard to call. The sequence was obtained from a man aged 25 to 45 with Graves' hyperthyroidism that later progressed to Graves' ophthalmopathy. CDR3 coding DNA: TGCGCCAGCAGTGAAAACCCCCGAAGTGGAAACACCATATATTTT. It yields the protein CASSENPRSGNTIYF.